This T cell receptor beta chain is from a study of shared clonotypes between healthy human individuals (dated by TCRdb to the early 2020s). Concerning the study at large: The cohort included three men and a couple of women between 18 and 49 years of age. To estimate repertoire size and how much clonotype sharing occurs between individuals, the study deeply sequenced the blood TCR repertoires of several healthy adults. To increase sequencing depth and limit assay-specific biases, TCR repertoire library preparation and sequencing were carried out by different laboratories using diverse techniques. Each donor's leukapheresis produced roughly between roughly 0.85 and 9 billion PBMCs. For each donor, CD4 naive and CD4 memory were each run on three plates, CD8 naive on two plates, and CD8 memory on one plate.

Regarding this clone: Its antigen remains unidentified. Base qualities are missing; no much larger clone stands one base away.

Broad study findings and their caveats: Based on pairwise subsampling, the degree of clonotype sharing among donors was expected to be affected by sequencing depth. Because the study included a small number of donors, the genetic and exposure-history diversity represented was limited. Even with the large sequencing depth, rarefaction of the sorted-subset datasets indicated that sequencing was incomplete. Compared with non-shared clonotypes, the clonotypes found in all four sorted-subset donors had higher generation probabilities. Approximately 5% of naive CD4, 3.5% of naive CD8, roughly 2.4% of memory CD4, and approximately 0.4% of memory CD8 clonotypes were shared across several donors. Sampling was limited to blood, and TCR repertoires in tissue likely differ from TCR repertoires in blood. Estimated clonotype richness was generally larger for naive than for memory subsets.

Using the deep immunoSEQ assay, TCR CDR3 regions were amplified from genomic DNA by multiplex PCR. Genomic DNA extracted from each cell subset was distributed evenly over all wells of several immunoSEQ 96-well plates, and each plate served as one replicate. For sorted subsets, each replicate PCR was loaded with roughly 0.2 ug genomic DNA, equivalent to 30,000 or so T cell genomes. Purified libraries were quantified with a Qubit 3.0 fluorometer, sized on a Bioanalyzer 2100, and re-quantified with the KAPA Library Quantification kit. Each immunoSEQ 96-well plate was sequenced on its own single-read 150-cycle Illumina NextSeq 550 flow cell. The authors' pipeline ran thus. The immunoSEQ output contained only junctional sequences without quality scores, so filtering could not match that applied to full-length reads. To assign V/J genes and CDR3, sequences were annotated against IMGT germline references using PyIR, a Python wrapper for IgBLAST v1.9. Reads were removed for weak V/J assignments (E-value above 1e-6), missing CDR3, stop codons, out-of-frame junctions, or ambiguous translated residues. V3J clonotypes were defined as sequences sharing an identical inferred V gene, J gene, and CDR3 amino acid sequence. Percentage overlap between repertoires was calculated by dividing the number of shared unique clonotypes by the size of the smaller repertoire. Three approaches were used to assess repertoire richness: RTK rarefaction, the Chao1 estimator, and Recon v2.1 estimates of unobserved clonotypes. OLGA was used to compute generation probabilities for all TCRbeta clonotypes that the gDNA method yielded from a handful of donors. TCRdb holds this immuneACCESS table with in-frame rearrangements only. Some clones are missing; in checked studies, unresolved V genes explain under half, and the rest has no known cause. D and trimming were read from the DNA, whereas the V and J calls and clone size are those reported in that table. The sample table lists 300,000 to 350,000 clones, roughly 70% of them with a count of one. About 10% of the sample lies in the top ten.

The donors were healthy, HIV-negative adults with no recently reported acute infections or vaccinations. Every donor was a Caucasian adult living in Nashville, Tennessee, USA. CD4+ T cells were enriched by magnetic negative selection, after which naive cells were positively selected on CD45RA and the negative fraction was taken as the memory subset. Blood was collected by leukapheresis, and PBMCs were isolated by Ficoll-Histopaque density gradient centrifugation and then cryopreserved in liquid nitrogen vapor phase. Analytical flow cytometry was used to check the purity and quantity of every magnetically sorted T cell population. Each sorted fraction had its genomic DNA isolated and then quantified by UV absorbance on a Nanodrop 2000c. Including the terminal cysteine and phenylalanine, the CDR3 comprises 16 residues. Here the CDR3 DNA is all that survives: 48 bases in frame from base 1. Trimming leaves V shorter by 3 bases and J shorter by 6 bases, with the junction holding 12 bases beyond the gene matches. The germline V gene gives CDR1 as SGDLS and CDR2 as YYNGEE.

This chain is built from TRBV9 and TRBJ2-3, with 8 junctional bases fitting TRBD2. What was sequenced was memory CD4+ T cells sorted from blood. The cell subset or site label, as the study defines it: CD45RA-negative fraction. The clonotype comes from a young man in good health. This receptor carries the CDR3 CASSASGTSHSDTQYF. The nucleotide sequence reads as follows: TGTGCCAGCAGCGCTTCCGGGACTAGTCATTCCGATACGCAGTATTTT.